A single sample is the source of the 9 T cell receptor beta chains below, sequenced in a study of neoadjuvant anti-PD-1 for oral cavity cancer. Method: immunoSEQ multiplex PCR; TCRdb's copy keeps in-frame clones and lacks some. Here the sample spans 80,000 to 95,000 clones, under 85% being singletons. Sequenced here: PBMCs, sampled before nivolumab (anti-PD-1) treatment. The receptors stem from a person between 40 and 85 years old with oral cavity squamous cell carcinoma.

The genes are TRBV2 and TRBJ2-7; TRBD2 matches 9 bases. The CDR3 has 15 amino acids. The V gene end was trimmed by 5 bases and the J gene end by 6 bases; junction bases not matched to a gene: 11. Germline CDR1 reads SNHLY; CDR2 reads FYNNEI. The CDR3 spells CASSTEGSGSGEQYF. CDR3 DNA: TGTGCCAGCAGTACCGAGGGTAGCGGGAGTGGCGAGCAGTACTTC.

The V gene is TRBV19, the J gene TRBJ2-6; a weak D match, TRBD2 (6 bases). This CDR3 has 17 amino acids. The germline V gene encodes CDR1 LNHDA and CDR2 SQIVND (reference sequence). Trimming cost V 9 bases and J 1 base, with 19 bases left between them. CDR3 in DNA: TGTGCCAGCACCAAAAGGTCGGAGGGGTCTGGGGCCAACGTCCTGACTTTC. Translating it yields CASTKRSEGSGANVLTF.

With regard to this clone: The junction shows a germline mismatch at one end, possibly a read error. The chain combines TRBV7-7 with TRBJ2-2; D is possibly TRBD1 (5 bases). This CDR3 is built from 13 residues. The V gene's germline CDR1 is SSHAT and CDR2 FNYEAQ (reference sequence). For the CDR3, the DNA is TGTGCTAGCAGCTTAGGGGAAACCGGGGAGCTGTTTTTT. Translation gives CASSLGETGELFF.

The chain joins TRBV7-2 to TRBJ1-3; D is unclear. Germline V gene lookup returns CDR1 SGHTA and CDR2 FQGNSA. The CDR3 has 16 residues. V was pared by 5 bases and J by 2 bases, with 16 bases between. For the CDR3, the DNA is TGTGCCAGCAGCCTCCGAGGCCAGAGGACTGGAAACACCATATATTTT. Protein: CASSLRGQRTGNTIYF. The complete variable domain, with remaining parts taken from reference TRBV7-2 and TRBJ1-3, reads GAGVSQSPSNKVTEKGKDVELRCDPISGHTALYWYRQSLGQGLEFLIYFQGNSAPDKSGLPSDRFSAERTGGSVSTLTIQRTQQEDSAVYLCASSLRGQRTGNTIYFGEGSWLTVV.

CDR3 coding DNA: TGCAGCGTGGAGACTAGCGGGCTTACTCACTACTCCTACGAGCAGTACTTC. Its protein is CSVETSGLTHYSYEQYF. The chain couples TRBV29-1 to TRBJ2-7; 10 bases are a match to TRBD2. CDR3 size: 17 residues. V lost 6 bases to trimming and J lost 0 bases; unmatched junction nucleotides: 14. Germline V gene sequence: CDR1 SQVTM, CDR2 ANQGSEA.

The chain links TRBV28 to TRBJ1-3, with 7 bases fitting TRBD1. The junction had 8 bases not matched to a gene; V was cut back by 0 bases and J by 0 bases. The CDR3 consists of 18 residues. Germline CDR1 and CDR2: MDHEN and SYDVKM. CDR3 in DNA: TGTGCCAGCAGTTTATGGGCCCCTGCAGGGGGCTCTGGAAACACCATATATTTT. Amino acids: CASSLWAPAGGSGNTIYF.

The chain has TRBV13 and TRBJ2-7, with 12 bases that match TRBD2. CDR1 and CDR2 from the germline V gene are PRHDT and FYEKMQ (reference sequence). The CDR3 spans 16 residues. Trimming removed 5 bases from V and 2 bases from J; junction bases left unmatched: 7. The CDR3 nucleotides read TGTGCCAGCAGCATCAGAAGGACTAGCGGGACCTACGAGCAGTACTTC. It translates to CASSIRRTSGTYEQYF.

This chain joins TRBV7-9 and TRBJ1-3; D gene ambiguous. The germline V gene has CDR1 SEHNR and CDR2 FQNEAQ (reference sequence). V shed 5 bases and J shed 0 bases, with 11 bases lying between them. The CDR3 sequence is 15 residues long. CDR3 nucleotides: TGTGCCAGCAGCGCCCGGGCGCTCTCTGGAAACACCATATATTTT. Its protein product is CASSARALSGNTIYF.

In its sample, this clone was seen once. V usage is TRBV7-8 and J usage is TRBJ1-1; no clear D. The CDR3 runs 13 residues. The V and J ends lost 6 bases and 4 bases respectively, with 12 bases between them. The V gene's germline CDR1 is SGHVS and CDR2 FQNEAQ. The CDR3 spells CASSYGLSTEAFF. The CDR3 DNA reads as TGTGCCAGCAGTTATGGACTCTCCACTGAAGCTTTCTTT.